This T cell receptor beta chain was found in a study of regulatory T cells in long-lasting Graves disease. V was trimmed by 6 bases and J by 2 bases, leaving 14 bases between them. The CDR3 runs to 16 residues. Germline values: CDR1 MNHEY, CDR2 SMNVEV (reference sequence). Arm-PCR of CDR3 regions with iRepertoire HTBI primers generated TCR beta libraries. TCRdb independently ran MiXCR on the multiplex PCR reads; one entry per CDR3 protein. In the table there are more than 350,000 distinct CDR3 sequences, 15% of which are singletons. Time point reported: newly diagnosed GD, antithyroid drugs for less than 3 months. From PBMCs, RNA was extracted and then used to make the TCR library. These data are also associated with another study on T cells in Graves' hyperthyroidism and ophthalmopathy.

Sequenced here: peripheral blood mononuclear cells (PBMCs), sampled at new diagnosis, from a patient treated with antithyroid drugs. This TCR was recovered from a woman aged 25 to 39 with Graves disease. The rearrangement links TRBV27 to TRBJ2-6, with a weak D call TRBD2 (5 bases). In DNA form, the CDR3 reads TGTGCCAGCAGGTGGTCAAAGAGGGCTGGGGCCAACGTCCTGACTTTC. Amino acid sequence: CASRWSKRAGANVLTF.